Below, 12 T cell receptor beta chains from the same sample are listed, as sequenced in a study of blood T cell repertoires in COVID-19 (dated by TCRdb to between 2020 and 2021). The library relied on the immunoSEQ multiplex PCR assay. The clones in this table, taken by TCRdb from immuneACCESS, are in-frame only. Not every clone is retained; where verified, under half of the shortfall comes from an unresolved V gene, and the cause of the rest is unknown. The sample table records about 500,000 clones; about 89% of these occur just once. The leading ten clones occupy roughly 8% of the sample. Sequencing was done on a sample of peripheral blood. These receptor sequences come from a woman in her fifties or sixties with COVID-19, enrolled during active disease.

This clone appeared once. V usage is TRBV30 and J usage is TRBJ1-2; TRBD1 is a possible D gene (6 bases). The CDR3 length is 13 residues. Germline-derived CDR1 and CDR2 are GTSNPN and SVGIG (reference sequence). Trimming took off 1 base at V and 8 bases at J, with 14 bases between the two ends. For the CDR3, the DNA is TGTGCCTGGAGTGAAGGGGGAATGGGCGGCTACACCTTC. Protein: CAWSEGGMGGYTF.

The J gene is TRBJ1-5, the V gene TRBV18; tentative D call: TRBD1 (6 bases). The length of the CDR3 is 16 residues. Germline CDR1 and CDR2: KGHSH and LQKENI. Trimming took 3 bases from V and 4 from J, leaving 16 bases between them. The CDR3 is CASSPAGGAGNQPQHF. In nucleotides, the CDR3 is TGTGCCAGCTCACCGGCGGGGGGGGCAGGAAATCAGCCCCAGCATTTT.

The V and J genes are TRBV19 and TRBJ2-5, with 7 bases aligning to TRBD1. Unmatched junction bases numbered 14, after V lost 5 bases and J lost 5 bases. This CDR3 is 16 amino acids long. Germline assignment: CDR1 LNHDA and CDR2 SQIVND (reference sequence). This CDR3 reads CASSPRQGRGQETQYF. DNA of the CDR3: TGTGCCAGTAGTCCAAGACAGGGACGGGGTCAGGAGACCCAGTACTTC.

The gene calls are TRBV10-1 and TRBJ2-2; 7 bases are shared with TRBD1. Trimming at V came to 3 bases and at J to 0 bases, leaving 7 bases not matched to a gene. The CDR3 runs to 17 residues. Per germline, CDR1 WNHNN and CDR2 SYGVQD (reference sequence). The CDR3 bases are TGCGCCAGCAGTGATCTGGAGCAGGGGGCGAACACCGGGGAGCTGTTTTTT. It encodes CASSDLEQGANTGELFF.

This chain uses TRBV30 with TRBJ2-7, with D tentatively TRBD1 (6 bases). The V gene's germline CDR1 is GTSNPN and CDR2 SVGIG (reference sequence). The CDR3 totals 13 residues. Trimming shortened V by 1 base and J by 3 bases, and 10 bases separated the two germline ends. The CDR3 protein is CAWSGTASYEQYF. As DNA, the CDR3 is TGTGCCTGGAGTGGGACAGCCAGCTACGAGCAGTACTTC.

The chain combines TRBV6-6 with TRBJ2-7, with D possibly matching TRBD1 (5 bases). Germline V gene sequence: CDR1 MNHNY, CDR2 SVGAGI (reference sequence). The CDR3 has 15 residues. V was shortened by 2 bases and J by 2 bases, with 13 bases between the two germline ends. CDR3: CASSYIRASAYEQYF. The DNA for the CDR3 is TGTGCCAGCAGTTACATCAGGGCCAGCGCCTACGAGCAGTACTTC.

CDR3 in amino acids: CASSLTPPGGDSDTQYF. The DNA for the CDR3 is TGCGCCAGCAGCCTCACACCCCCCGGGGGGGATTCAGATACGCAGTATTTT. The chain couples TRBV4-1 to TRBJ2-3; 8 nucleotides match TRBD2. After removal of 4 bases from V and 4 bases from J, the junction contained 13 bases not matched to a gene. The V gene's germline CDR1 is MGHRA and CDR2 YSYEKL. The CDR3 loop spans 17 amino acids.

V and J are TRBV6-1 and TRBJ2-4; 7 positions match TRBD1. The CDR3 runs 14 residues. Per the germline V gene, CDR1 is MNHNS and CDR2 is SASEGT. With V trimmed by 1 base and J by 8 bases, 5 bases remained unmatched. The CDR3 region is CASSEDRGLDIQYF. The CDR3 nucleotides are TGTGCCAGCAGTGAAGACAGGGGCTTAGACATTCAGTACTTC.

This rearrangement joins TRBV4-1 to TRBJ2-3; 9 bases agree with TRBD2. This CDR3 spans 18 amino acids. V lost 0 bases and J lost 4; bases outside the gene matches: 11. The germline CDR1 and CDR2 sequences are MGHRA and YSYEKL. The CDR3 bases are TGCGCCAGCAGCCAAGATTTTACGCGGGGGGGCGGTCCAGATACGCAGTATTTT. As protein: CASSQDFTRGGGPDTQYF.

This clone is a singleton in its sample. The V and J genes are TRBV18 and TRBJ1-1; D is undetermined. CDR3 size: 15 residues. Germline loops: CDR1 KGHSH, CDR2 LQKENI. V lost 2 bases and J lost 0, with 10 bases in between. In DNA, the CDR3 is TGTGCCAGCTCACCAGTATCCAACATGAACACTGAAGCTTTCTTT. Amino acids: CASSPVSNMNTEAFF. The full variable domain, its missing parts supplied by reference TRBV18 and TRBJ1-1, is NAGVMQNPRHLVRRRGQEARLRCSPMKGHSHVYWYRQLPEEGLKFMVYLQKENIIDESGMPKERFSAEFPKEGPSILRIQQVVRGDSAAYFCASSPVSNMNTEAFFGQGTRLTVV.

V usage is TRBV19 and J usage is TRBJ1-2, with D possibly being TRBD1 (5 bases). CDR1 and CDR2 (germline): LNHDA, SQIVND (reference sequence). Trimming pared 6 bases from V and 6 bases from J, leaving 14 bases between. CDR3 size: 13 residues. For the CDR3, the DNA is TGTGCCAGTAGCAAAGCCTCGGGGGATGGCTACACCTTC. It specifies CASSKASGDGYTF.

Notes on this clone: A junction end diverges from the germline sequence, so it may reflect a read error. The V gene is TRBV9, the J gene TRBJ1-1; TRBD1 agrees at 7 bases. The CDR3 totals 12 residues. Germline V gives CDR1 SGDLS, CDR2 YYNGEE. The CDR3 is CASSVDPEGASF. The CDR3 DNA is TGTGCCAGCAGCGTAGATCCAGAGGGGGCAAGCTTT.